This is a list of T cell receptor beta chains from one sample in a study of siplizumab effects on memory and regulatory T cells. Here immunoSEQ multiplex PCR was the method, and the copy in TCRdb shows in-frame clones only, minus some. Of 90,000 to 120,000 clones in the sample, 92% are singletons; the top ten hold 0.73%. Source material: Tregs sorted from blood. Receptors originate from a human donor in good health. CDR3s include the opening cysteine and the closing phenylalanine or tryptophan. The order of the fields is D gene, V gene, J gene, clone size, CDR3 DNA, CDR3 protein. D genes are given only for firm matches. Clone size is given for some rows only: seen once, a few or many times, or a class if the clone is expanded.

d_call: NA
v_call: TRBV7-9
j_call: TRBJ2-1
clone_size: NA
cdr3_nt: TGTGCCAGCAGCTTATTAGGGATTAACTCCTACAATGAGCAGTTCTTC
cdr3_aa: CASSLLGINSYNEQFF

d_call: NA
v_call: TRBV11-2
j_call: TRBJ2-7
clone_size: NA
cdr3_nt: TGTGCCAGCAGCTTAGGGCCGGCCTGGTACGAGCAGTACTTC
cdr3_aa: CASSLGPAWYEQYF

d_call: TRBD1
v_call: TRBV2
j_call: TRBJ2-5
clone_size: NA
cdr3_nt: TGTGCCAGCAGTCGACAGGGGAGGATAGGAGAGACCCAGTACTTC
cdr3_aa: CASSRQGRIGETQYF

d_call: NA
v_call: TRBV29-1
j_call: TRBJ2-1
clone_size: NA
cdr3_nt: TGCAGCGTCACCCCTCGAGATGGTGAGCAGTTCTTC
cdr3_aa: CSVTPRDGEQFF

d_call: NA
v_call: TRBV7-2
j_call: TRBJ2-2
clone_size: NA
cdr3_nt: TGTGCCAGCAGCTTATCTGGACTCCTATGGGGCGGGGAGCTGTTTTTT
cdr3_aa: CASSLSGLLWGGELFF

d_call: TRBD2
v_call: TRBV14
j_call: TRBJ2-5
clone_size: NA
cdr3_nt: TGTGCCAGCAGCCAACGGACTAGCGGCACAAGAGGGACCCAGTACTTC
cdr3_aa: CASSQRTSGTRGTQYF

d_call: NA
v_call: TRBV18
j_call: TRBJ1-1
clone_size: NA
cdr3_nt: TGTGCCAGCTCACCTACAGGGACCCCAACGACTGAAGCTTTCTTT
cdr3_aa: CASSPTGTPTTEAFF

d_call: NA
v_call: TRBV28
j_call: TRBJ1-1
clone_size: NA
cdr3_nt: TGTGCCAGCAGTTTCGGGGGGCGCAACACTGAAGCTTTCTTT
cdr3_aa: CASSFGGRNTEAFF

d_call: TRBD1
v_call: TRBV18
j_call: TRBJ1-5
clone_size: NA
cdr3_nt: TGTGCCAGCTCTCCGACAGGGGACAATCAGCCCCAGCATTTT
cdr3_aa: CASSPTGDNQPQHF

d_call: TRBD2
v_call: TRBV9
j_call: TRBJ2-1
clone_size: NA
cdr3_nt: TGTGCCAGCAGCCTCAGCGGGAGGGCCGATTGGAATGAGCAGTTCTTC
cdr3_aa: CASSLSGRADWNEQFF

d_call: TRBD1
v_call: TRBV6-4
j_call: TRBJ2-3
clone_size: NA
cdr3_nt: TGTGCCAGCAGTGGACAGGGGAACGGAGCAGATACGCAGTATTTT
cdr3_aa: CASSGQGNGADTQYF

d_call: NA
v_call: TRBV7-3
j_call: TRBJ2-5
clone_size: NA
cdr3_nt: TGTGCCAGCAGCAACGGGGCTGGGGAGACCCAGTACTTC
cdr3_aa: CASSNGAGETQYF

d_call: NA
v_call: TRBV27
j_call: TRBJ2-1
clone_size: NA
cdr3_nt: TGTGCCAGCAGTTTATTGGGGAAAGAGCAGTTCTTC
cdr3_aa: CASSLLGKEQFF

d_call: NA
v_call: TRBV7-2
j_call: TRBJ1-5
clone_size: NA
cdr3_nt: TGTGCCAGCAGCTTAGTCTATAACCAGCCCCAGCATTTT
cdr3_aa: CASSLVYNQPQHF

d_call: NA
v_call: TRBV5-8
j_call: TRBJ2-5
clone_size: NA
cdr3_nt: TGTGCCAGCAGCGATCAGGGTTTCCAGGAGACCCAGTACTTC
cdr3_aa: CASSDQGFQETQYF

d_call: TRBD1
v_call: TRBV27
j_call: TRBJ1-2
clone_size: NA
cdr3_nt: TGTGCCTGCAGGGGACAGGGTAACTATGGCTACACCTTC
cdr3_aa: CACRGQGNYGYTF

d_call: NA
v_call: TRBV7-3
j_call: TRBJ1-2
clone_size: NA
cdr3_nt: TGTGCCAGCAGCCCCCACGGGGGGAACTATGGCTACACCTTC
cdr3_aa: CASSPHGGNYGYTF

d_call: NA
v_call: TRBV28
j_call: TRBJ1-1
clone_size: NA
cdr3_nt: TGTGCCAGCAGTGCCCCCCCCCTGATCATGAACACTGAAGCTTTCTTT
cdr3_aa: CASSAPPLIMNTEAFF

d_call: NA
v_call: TRBV21-1
j_call: TRBJ1-6
clone_size: NA
cdr3_nt: TGTGCCAGGAGCAAATTGGCCAATTCGCGACCTTATAATTCACCCCTCCACTTT
cdr3_aa: CARSKLANSRPYNSPLHF

d_call: NA
v_call: TRBV4-2
j_call: TRBJ2-6
clone_size: NA
cdr3_nt: TGTGCCAGCAGCCTCCGCGGGGCCAACGTCCTGACTTTC
cdr3_aa: CASSLRGANVLTF

d_call: NA
v_call: TRBV4-1
j_call: TRBJ2-7
clone_size: NA
cdr3_nt: TGCGCCAGCAGCCAAGATAGAACCTACTACGAGCAGTACTTC
cdr3_aa: CASSQDRTYYEQYF

d_call: NA
v_call: TRBV6-6
j_call: TRBJ1-5
clone_size: NA
cdr3_nt: TGTGCCAGCAGTTACCGGGGGGAGAGGGGCAATCAGCCCCAGCATTTT
cdr3_aa: CASSYRGERGNQPQHF

d_call: NA
v_call: TRBV29-1
j_call: TRBJ2-7
clone_size: NA
cdr3_nt: TGCAGCGTACGGACCTACCCTTACGAGCAGTACTTC
cdr3_aa: CSVRTYPYEQYF

d_call: NA
v_call: TRBV29-1
j_call: TRBJ1-2
clone_size: once
cdr3_nt: TGCAGCGTCCCAAAGACAGGCGATGGCTACACCTTC
cdr3_aa: CSVPKTGDGYTF

d_call: NA
v_call: TRBV6-5
j_call: TRBJ1-1
clone_size: NA
cdr3_nt: TGTGCCAGCAGCCTCGGTGGGGGGGCTTTCTTT
cdr3_aa: CASSLGGGAFF

d_call: NA
v_call: TRBV9
j_call: TRBJ1-3
clone_size: NA
cdr3_nt: TGTGCCAGCAGCGTGGTAGACAGCCGGACCGGCTCTGGAAACACCATATATTTT
cdr3_aa: CASSVVDSRTGSGNTIYF

d_call: NA
v_call: TRBV18
j_call: TRBJ1-2
clone_size: few
cdr3_nt: TGTGCCAGCTCACCACCCGATAACTATGGCTACACCTTC
cdr3_aa: CASSPPDNYGYTF

d_call: NA
v_call: TRBV5-4
j_call: TRBJ2-2
clone_size: NA
cdr3_nt: TGTGCCAGCAGCTTGCAGGGTCGGACCGGGGAGCTGTTTTTT
cdr3_aa: CASSLQGRTGELFF

d_call: TRBD2
v_call: TRBV5-8
j_call: TRBJ2-7
clone_size: NA
cdr3_nt: TGTGCCAGCAGCTGGGGGGGTACAGTTGAGTACTTC
cdr3_aa: CASSWGGTVEYF

d_call: TRBD1
v_call: TRBV2
j_call: TRBJ1-2
clone_size: once
cdr3_nt: TGTGCCAGCAGAAGACAGGGAGCTAACTATGGCTACACCTTC
cdr3_aa: CASRRQGANYGYTF

d_call: NA
v_call: TRBV7-7
j_call: TRBJ2-5
clone_size: NA
cdr3_nt: TGTGCTAGCAGCTTATATCCTGCTACGTCCCGGGACAATCCGGGTAGGGAGACCCAGTACTTC
cdr3_aa: CASSLYPATSRDNPGRETQYF

d_call: TRBD1
v_call: TRBV5-1
j_call: TRBJ1-4
clone_size: NA
cdr3_nt: TGCGCCAGCAGCTTGGGACAGGGGGCTGGTGAAAAACTGTTTTTT
cdr3_aa: CASSLGQGAGEKLFF

d_call: TRBD2
v_call: TRBV5-4
j_call: TRBJ2-1
clone_size: NA
cdr3_nt: TGTGCCAGCAGCCGTCGGACTAGCGGTATCTACAATGAGCAGTTCTTC
cdr3_aa: CASSRRTSGIYNEQFF

d_call: NA
v_call: TRBV7-8
j_call: TRBJ2-3
clone_size: once
cdr3_nt: TGTGCCAGCAGCCCAGATCGGACAGATACGCAGTATTTT
cdr3_aa: CASSPDRTDTQYF

d_call: TRBD2
v_call: TRBV28
j_call: TRBJ2-3
clone_size: NA
cdr3_nt: TGTGCCAGCAACGATAGGGTTGTAAAAGGGACTAGAGGTTTAACAGATACGCAGTATTTT
cdr3_aa: CASNDRVVKGTRGLTDTQYF

d_call: NA
v_call: TRBV7-3
j_call: TRBJ2-2
clone_size: NA
cdr3_nt: TGTGCCAGCAGCTTATCAGGAGGGAGCCTGAACACCGGGGAGCTGTTTTTT
cdr3_aa: CASSLSGGSLNTGELFF

d_call: NA
v_call: TRBV11-2
j_call: TRBJ1-4
clone_size: NA
cdr3_nt: TGTGCCAGCAGCCGGTCACAGGGCTCTTATGAAAAACTGTTTTTT
cdr3_aa: CASSRSQGSYEKLFF

d_call: NA
v_call: TRBV7-8
j_call: TRBJ1-2
clone_size: NA
cdr3_nt: TGTGCCAGCAGCTTAAGGACCGACCTTGGCTACACCTTC
cdr3_aa: CASSLRTDLGYTF

d_call: NA
v_call: TRBV5-6
j_call: TRBJ2-7
clone_size: NA
cdr3_nt: TGTGCCAGCAGCCCACTACAGGATTACGAGCAGTACTTC
cdr3_aa: CASSPLQDYEQYF

d_call: NA
v_call: TRBV7-2
j_call: TRBJ1-3
clone_size: NA
cdr3_nt: TGTGCCAGCAGCTTAGGGGCCCCACAGGGCACATCCTCTGGAAACACCATATATTTT
cdr3_aa: CASSLGAPQGTSSGNTIYF

d_call: NA
v_call: TRBV6-1
j_call: TRBJ1-2
clone_size: NA
cdr3_nt: TGTGCCAGCAGTGAAGCCCCAGGGGACTATGGCTACACCTTC
cdr3_aa: CASSEAPGDYGYTF

d_call: NA
v_call: TRBV30
j_call: TRBJ1-3
clone_size: NA
cdr3_nt: TGTGCCTGGAGTGGTGGAAACACCATATATTTT
cdr3_aa: CAWSGGNTIYF

d_call: NA
v_call: TRBV11-2
j_call: TRBJ2-7
clone_size: once
cdr3_nt: TGTGCCAGCAGCTTGGGCTCAAGACACTACGAGCAGTACTTC
cdr3_aa: CASSLGSRHYEQYF

d_call: TRBD2
v_call: TRBV11-2
j_call: TRBJ2-5
clone_size: NA
cdr3_nt: TGTGCCAGCAGCTTAGCCAAGCGGGGGGATTTAGAGACCCAGTACTTC
cdr3_aa: CASSLAKRGDLETQYF

d_call: NA
v_call: TRBV5-1
j_call: TRBJ2-1
clone_size: NA
cdr3_nt: TGCGCCAGCAGCCCCTTGAGGGACTCCTACAATGAGCAGTTCTTC
cdr3_aa: CASSPLRDSYNEQFF

d_call: NA
v_call: TRBV10-1
j_call: TRBJ2-7
clone_size: few
cdr3_nt: TGCGCCAGCAGTGCCGGGACGGATAGGGACGAGCAGTACTTC
cdr3_aa: CASSAGTDRDEQYF

d_call: TRBD2
v_call: TRBV10-2
j_call: TRBJ2-1
clone_size: NA
cdr3_nt: TGCGCCAGCAGACATGCGGGAGTCGGGGGTGAGCAGTTCTTC
cdr3_aa: CASRHAGVGGEQFF

d_call: NA
v_call: TRBV10-3
j_call: TRBJ2-5
clone_size: NA
cdr3_nt: TGTGCCATCAGTGTGGGCGGCGACCAAGAGACCCAGTACTTC
cdr3_aa: CAISVGGDQETQYF

d_call: NA
v_call: TRBV9
j_call: TRBJ1-4
clone_size: NA
cdr3_nt: TGTGCCAGCAGGGGGCAGACTAATGAAAAACTGTTTTTT
cdr3_aa: CASRGQTNEKLFF

d_call: NA
v_call: TRBV6-6
j_call: TRBJ1-5
clone_size: NA
cdr3_nt: TGTGCCACTCTGACCTATAGCAATCAGCCCCAGCATTTT
cdr3_aa: CATLTYSNQPQHF

d_call: TRBD2
v_call: TRBV5-4
j_call: TRBJ2-7
clone_size: NA
cdr3_nt: TGTGCCAGCAGCCTCCGACTAGCGCTATCCTACGAGCAGTACTTC
cdr3_aa: CASSLRLALSYEQYF

d_call: TRBD2
v_call: TRBV7-6
j_call: TRBJ2-1
clone_size: NA
cdr3_nt: TGTGCCAGCAGCTCGCTAGCGGATCCCTACAATGAGCAGTTCTTC
cdr3_aa: CASSSLADPYNEQFF

d_call: NA
v_call: TRBV6-5
j_call: TRBJ2-2
clone_size: NA
cdr3_nt: TGTGCCAGCAGTTACTCGATTGTTTTTTCGGCCGGGGAGCTGTTTTTT
cdr3_aa: CASSYSIVFSAGELFF

d_call: TRBD2
v_call: TRBV28
j_call: TRBJ2-1
clone_size: once
cdr3_nt: TGTGCCAGCAGTTACGACTATAGCGGGAGGGACAATGAGCAGTTCTTC
cdr3_aa: CASSYDYSGRDNEQFF

d_call: TRBD2
v_call: TRBV19
j_call: TRBJ2-3
clone_size: NA
cdr3_nt: TGTGCCAGTAGTATGCGGGAGACCGATACGCAGTATTTT
cdr3_aa: CASSMRETDTQYF

d_call: NA
v_call: TRBV11-2
j_call: TRBJ1-2
clone_size: NA
cdr3_nt: TGTGCCAGCAGCTTAGATTTGGGGTGGCATTTTGGCTACACCTTC
cdr3_aa: CASSLDLGWHFGYTF

d_call: TRBD2
v_call: TRBV18
j_call: TRBJ2-1
clone_size: NA
cdr3_nt: TGTGCCAGCATAACTAGCGGGAGGGCCTACAATGAGCAGTTCTTC
cdr3_aa: CASITSGRAYNEQFF

d_call: NA
v_call: TRBV11-2
j_call: TRBJ2-4
clone_size: once
cdr3_nt: TGTGCCAGCAGCTTAGCTAGAGCCAAAAACATTCAGTACTTC
cdr3_aa: CASSLARAKNIQYF

d_call: NA
v_call: TRBV28
j_call: TRBJ1-4
clone_size: NA
cdr3_nt: TGTGCCAGCACTAGCGGGGCAACTAATGAAAAACTGTTTTTT
cdr3_aa: CASTSGATNEKLFF

d_call: NA
v_call: TRBV19
j_call: TRBJ2-5
clone_size: NA
cdr3_nt: TGTGCCAGTAGTCCCGGTGGGACAACCCAAGAGACCCAGTACTTC
cdr3_aa: CASSPGGTTQETQYF